This entry concerns a single TCR beta chain. This entry is derived from a study of shared T cell receptors in the human thymus. Generated by immunoSEQ multiplex PCR, the TCRdb table keeps only in-frame clones and is missing some. The sample has about 660,000 clones, around 87% seen once. The CDR3 loop spans 14 amino acids. Germline V gene sequence: CDR1 MDHEN, CDR2 SYDVKM. V was trimmed by 4 bases and J by 5 bases, leaving 12 bases between them. The data were also submitted as part of a second study, on human thymus T cells. This second study notes: Serving as donors were healthy Finnish infants, each of whom was having open corrective surgery for congenital heart defects. Corrective heart surgery yielded the resections from which the thymus tissue came. Thymic and blood repertoires seemed to show skewed V and J gene use. Thymic TCR repertoires of unrelated people reportedly overlapped highly.

The sample taken for sequencing was thymocytes. The rearrangement links TRBV28 to TRBJ1-5; possible D gene TRBD1, 6 bases. The receptor comes from a boy under two years old with a congenital heart defect. CDR3 DNA: TGTGCCAGCAGTTCAACAGGGTCGGATCAGCCCCAGCATTTT. This codes for CASSSTGSDQPQHF.